Shown below are 9 T cell receptor beta chains from a single sample sequenced in a study of blood T cell repertoires in COVID-19. The table came from immunoSEQ multiplex PCR; TCRdb's copy has only in-frame clones and leaves some out. The profile shows roughly 150,000 clones, around 82% of them singletons. The sample consisted of peripheral blood. The receptors here all came from a man aged 55-75 years with active or convalescent COVID-19.

J is TRBJ2-5 and V is TRBV25-1; 8 positions agree with TRBD1. The CDR3 has 13 amino acids. The germline gives CDR1 MGHDK, CDR2 SYGVNS. Unmatched junction bases numbered 3, after V lost 4 bases and J lost 5 bases. Here the CDR3 DNA reads TGTGCCAGCAGTGTAACAGGGGGTGAGACCCAGTACTTC. Its translation: CASSVTGGETQYF.

V and J are TRBV6-5 and TRBJ1-4, with TRBD1 identical over 7 bases. Germline-derived CDR1 and CDR2 are MNHEY and SVGAGI. The CDR3 contains 14 residues. The V gene end was trimmed by 6 bases and the J gene end by 7 bases; junction bases not matched to a gene: 8. The CDR3 sequence is CASSPGTVFEKLFF. The CDR3, as DNA: TGTGCCAGCAGCCCCGGGACAGTCTTTGAAAAACTGTTTTTT.

The chain combines TRBV24-1 with TRBJ1-2; 12 bases fit TRBD1. Germline V lookup: CDR1 KGHDR, CDR2 SFDVKD. V lost 4 bases and J lost 4; bases outside the gene matches: 3. This CDR3 region has 15 residues. The CDR3, as DNA: TGTGCCACCAGTGAGCCGGGACAGGGGGCCTATGGCTACACCTTC. It yields the protein CATSEPGQGAYGYTF.

This sequence joins TRBV19 and TRBJ2-1; 7 nucleotides match TRBD2. Germline V CDR1 and CDR2: LNHDA, SQIVND (reference sequence). The CDR3 extends over 16 amino acids. V shed 7 bases, J shed 0 bases, and the junction held 9 bases outside the gene matches. Here the CDR3 reads CASISNTGGSYNEQFF. CDR3 nucleotides: TGTGCCAGTATTAGTAACACGGGGGGCTCCTACAATGAGCAGTTCTTC. Full variable domain (remainder filled in from reference TRBV19 and TRBJ2-1): DGGITQSPKYLFRKEGQNVTLSCEQNLNHDAMYWYRQDPGQGLRLIYYSQIVNDFQKGDIAEGYSVSREKKESFPLTVTSAQKNPTAFYLCASISNTGGSYNEQFFGPGTRLTVL.

The chain uses TRBV18 and TRBJ1-2, with 9 bases identical to TRBD1. The length of the CDR3 is 13 residues. The V segment lost 3 bases and the J segment 6 bases; nucleotides outside the gene matches: 2. The germline CDR1 and CDR2 sequences are KGHSH and LQKENI. CDR3 in amino acids: CASSPGTGHGYTF. Written as DNA, the CDR3 is TGTGCCAGCTCACCGGGGACAGGGCATGGCTACACCTTC.

The chain employs TRBV5-4 and TRBJ2-1, with D possibly matching TRBD2 (5 bases). Germline V gives CDR1 SGHNT, CDR2 YYREEE (reference sequence). Trimming shortened V by 0 bases and J by 7 bases, and 23 bases separated the two germline ends. This CDR3 is built from 18 residues. The CDR3 DNA follows: TGTGCCAGCAGCTTGGCCCGCGGGCTACCTTCTGTGTGGAATGAGCAGTTCTTC. Amino acids: CASSLARGLPSVWNEQFF.

In this sample, this clone turned up a few times. This chain uses TRBV19 with TRBJ1-2; D is unclear. CDR1 is LNHDA and CDR2 is SQIVND in the germline V gene (reference sequence). This CDR3 comprises 14 residues. V was cut by 2 bases and J by 8 bases, with 15 bases left in between. CDR3 amino acids: CASSIPRREVGYTF. DNA of the CDR3: TGTGCCAGTAGTATACCCAGGCGTGAAGTAGGCTACACCTTC.

The V call is TRBV3-1 (or the pseudogene TRBV3-2), the J call TRBJ2-7; 7 bases match TRBD1. The J segment lost 1 base and the V segment lost 4 bases, leaving 13 bases of the junction unmatched. CDR3 length: 17 amino acids. Germline CDR1 LGHDT, CDR2 YNNKEL (reference sequence). CDR3 region: CASSPQNRGALSYEQYF. The DNA for the CDR3 is TGTGCCAGCAGCCCCCAAAACAGGGGAGCCCTATCCTACGAGCAGTACTTC.

The chain links TRBV29-1 to TRBJ1-2, with D tentatively TRBD1 (6 bases). V lost 5 bases, J lost 2 bases, and 21 bases lay in between. Germline loops: CDR1 SQVTM, CDR2 ANQGSEA. There are 16 residues in the CDR3. The CDR3 DNA sequence: TGCAGCGTTAAGGTGGGGTGGGCAGGGGTGAACTATGGCTACACCTTC. Translated: CSVKVGWAGVNYGYTF.